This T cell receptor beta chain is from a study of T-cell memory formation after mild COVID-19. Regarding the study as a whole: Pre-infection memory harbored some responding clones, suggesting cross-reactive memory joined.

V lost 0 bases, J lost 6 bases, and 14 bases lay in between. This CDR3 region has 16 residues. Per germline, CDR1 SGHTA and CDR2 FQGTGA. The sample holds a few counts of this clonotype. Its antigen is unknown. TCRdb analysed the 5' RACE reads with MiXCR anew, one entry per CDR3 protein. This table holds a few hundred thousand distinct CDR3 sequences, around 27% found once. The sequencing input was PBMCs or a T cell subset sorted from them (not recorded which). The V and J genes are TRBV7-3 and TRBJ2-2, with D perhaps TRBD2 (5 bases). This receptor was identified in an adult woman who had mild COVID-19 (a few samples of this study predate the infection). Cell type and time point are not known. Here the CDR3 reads CASSLTRISAAGELFF. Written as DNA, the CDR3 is TGTGCCAGCAGCTTAACGAGGATTAGCGCGGCCGGGGAGCTGTTTTTT.